The TCR beta chain under discussion was sequenced for a study of blood T cell repertoires in COVID-19. About the research overall: Sites in the United States, Italy and Spain provided acute and convalescent COVID-19 samples.

In this sample, this clone turned up a few times. The CDR3 has 16 amino acids. Per germline, CDR1 SGHNT and CDR2 YENEEA. Unmatched junction bases numbered 4, after V lost 5 bases and J lost 2 bases. The protocol was immunoSEQ multiplex PCR, while the TCRdb copy is restricted to in-frame clones and leaves out a portion. The sample carries about 45,000 clones, nearly 70% recorded once. The V call is TRBV11-3, the J call TRBJ2-5; TRBD2 matches at 14 bases. The specimen sequenced was peripheral blood. The sequence came from an older man with acute or convalescent COVID-19. CDR3 sequence reads: CASSPGLAGVQETQYF. CDR3 nucleotide sequence: TGTGCCAGCAGCCCGGGACTAGCGGGAGTACAAGAGACCCAGTACTTC.